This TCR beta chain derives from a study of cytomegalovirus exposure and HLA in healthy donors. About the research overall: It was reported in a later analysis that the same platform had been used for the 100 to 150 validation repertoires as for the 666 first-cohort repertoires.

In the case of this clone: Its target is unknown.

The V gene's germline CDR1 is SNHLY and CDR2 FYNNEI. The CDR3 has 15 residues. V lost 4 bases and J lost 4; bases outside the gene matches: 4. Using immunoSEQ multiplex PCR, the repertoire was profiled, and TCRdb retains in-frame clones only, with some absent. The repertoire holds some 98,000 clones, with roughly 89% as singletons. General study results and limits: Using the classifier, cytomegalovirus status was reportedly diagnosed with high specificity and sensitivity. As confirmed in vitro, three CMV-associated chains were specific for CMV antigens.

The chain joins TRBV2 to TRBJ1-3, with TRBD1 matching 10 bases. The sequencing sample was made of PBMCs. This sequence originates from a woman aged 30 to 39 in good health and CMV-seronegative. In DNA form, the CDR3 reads TGTGCCAGCAGTGCCCCGACAGGGGGCGGAAACACCATATATTTT. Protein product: CASSAPTGGGNTIYF.